Sequencing of this TCR beta chain was carried out in a study of blood T cell repertoires in COVID-19. For the study at large: Sites in the United States, Italy and Spain provided acute and convalescent COVID-19 samples. In each case, the material was cDNA or gDNA derived from T cells, B-cell-depleted T cells, or PBMCs.

During active infection, Seattle patients enrolled and were then monitored through disease. The trim removed 8 bases at V and 6 bases at J, leaving 13 bases unmatched. The CDR3 loop spans 15 amino acids. CDR1 MNHEY and CDR2 SVGAGI come from the germline V gene. Per the original data handling: Nucleated cell counts were estimated from reference gene primer amplification. Produced via immunoSEQ multiplex PCR; TCRdb's table is partial and in-frame only. Clone size and V and J calls were adopted from that table, with D and trimming inferred from the DNA. The sample contains about 130,000 clones, roughly 83% of which appear only once.

The source is a woman between 65 and 79 years old with COVID-19, enrolled during active disease. The V call is TRBV6-5, the J call TRBJ1-1; 9 bases align to TRBD1. Sample: peripheral blood. The CDR3 region is CASVPWGGQGAEAFF. The CDR3 DNA follows: TGTGCCAGCGTACCTTGGGGGGGACAGGGTGCTGAAGCTTTCTTT.